Below, one TCR beta chain is given with its context. The data stem from a study of blood T cell repertoires in COVID-19. The overall study: Italy, Spain and the United States were the sources of the convalescent and acute COVID-19 samples.

The junction had 14 bases not matched to a gene; V was cut back by 4 bases and J by 9 bases. The V gene's germline CDR1 is MGHRA and CDR2 YSYEKL. This CDR3 comprises 17 residues. Recovery meant two consecutive negative NP/OP PCR tests, professional clearance, or resolved symptoms. Method: immunoSEQ multiplex PCR; TCRdb's copy keeps in-frame clones and lacks some. The sample lists about 300,000 clones, under 90% occurring once. The source is a man aged 25 to 40 who had recovered from COVID-19. The sequencing input was PBMCs or T cells enriched from blood (not recorded which). V and J are TRBV4-1 and TRBJ2-1, with TRBD2 identical over 11 bases. The CDR3 here is CASSPGLAGGSIIEQFF. DNA for the CDR3: TGCGCCAGCAGCCCGGGTCTAGCGGGAGGAAGCATTATTGAGCAGTTCTTC.